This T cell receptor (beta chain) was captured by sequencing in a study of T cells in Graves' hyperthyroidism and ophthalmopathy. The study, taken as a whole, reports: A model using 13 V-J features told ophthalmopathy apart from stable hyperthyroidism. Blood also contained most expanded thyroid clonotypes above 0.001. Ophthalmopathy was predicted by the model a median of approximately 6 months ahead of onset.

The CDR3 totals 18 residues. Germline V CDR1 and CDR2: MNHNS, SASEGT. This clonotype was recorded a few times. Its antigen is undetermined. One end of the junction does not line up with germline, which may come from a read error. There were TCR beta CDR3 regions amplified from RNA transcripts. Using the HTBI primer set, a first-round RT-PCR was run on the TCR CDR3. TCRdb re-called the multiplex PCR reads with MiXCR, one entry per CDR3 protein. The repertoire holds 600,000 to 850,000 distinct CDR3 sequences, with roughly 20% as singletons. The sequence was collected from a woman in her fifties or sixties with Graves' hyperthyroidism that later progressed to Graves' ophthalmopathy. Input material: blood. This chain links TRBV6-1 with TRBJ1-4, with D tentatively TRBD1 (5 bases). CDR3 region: CASNEGRGRGGDVEKLFF. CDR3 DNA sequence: TGTGCCAGCAATGAAGGTCGGGGACGAGGAGGGGACGTTGAAAAACTGTTTTTT.